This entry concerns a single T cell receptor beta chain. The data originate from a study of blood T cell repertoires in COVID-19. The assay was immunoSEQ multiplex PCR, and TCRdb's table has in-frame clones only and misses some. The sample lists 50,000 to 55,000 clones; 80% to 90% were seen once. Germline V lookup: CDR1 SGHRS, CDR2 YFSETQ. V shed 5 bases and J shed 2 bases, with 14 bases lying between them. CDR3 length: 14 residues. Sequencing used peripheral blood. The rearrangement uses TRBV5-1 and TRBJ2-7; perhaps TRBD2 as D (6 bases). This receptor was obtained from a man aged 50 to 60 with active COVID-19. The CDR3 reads CASRIGGVTYEQYF. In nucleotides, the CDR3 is TGCGCCAGCAGAATCGGCGGGGTCACCTACGAGCAGTACTTC.